Following are 28 T cell receptor beta chains from one sample sequenced in a study of T cells in Graves' hyperthyroidism and ophthalmopathy. Amplified TCR beta CDR3 regions derived from RNA transcripts. First-round RT-PCR with HTBI primers amplified the TCR CDR3 region. Each CDR3 protein gets one entry after TCRdb re-called the multiplex PCR reads with MiXCR. This sample has more than 550,000 distinct CDR3 sequences; 17% occur once, and the top ten carry 15% to 18%. The sequenced sample was blood. Receptors originate from a man aged 50-60 years with Graves' hyperthyroidism.

This clonotype was counted between two and nine times. The chain has TRBV27 and TRBJ2-1, with D maybe TRBD1 (5 bases). CDR1 is MNHEY and CDR2 is SMNVEV in the germline V gene (reference sequence). V was shortened by 2 bases and J by 7 bases, with 18 bases between the two germline ends. The CDR3 runs 16 residues. CDR3 DNA: TGTGCCAGCAGTTTAATGGTAGGCCTCTCAGGGAATGAGCAGTTCTTC. Translating gives CASSLMVGLSGNEQFF.

The table lists this clonotype with a few counts. The chain recombines TRBV5-1 with TRBJ1-5, with D unclear. The CDR3 contains 16 residues. V lost 0 bases to trimming and J lost 4 bases, with 14 bases between them. From germline, CDR1 is SGHRS and CDR2 YFSETQ. CDR3 region: CASSLEAASRNQPQHF. CDR3 nucleotides: TGCGCCAGCAGCTTGGAGGCAGCCAGCAGAAATCAGCCCCAGCATTTT.

This clonotype was picked up a small number of times. The chain links TRBV14 to TRBJ2-7; D gene unclear. The CDR3 has 14 amino acids. CDR1 is SGHDN and CDR2 is FVKESK in the germline V gene. Trimming cost V 0 bases and J 0 bases, with 6 bases left between them. The CDR3 is CASSQDRSSYEQYF. DNA for the CDR3: TGTGCCAGCAGCCAAGATCGGAGCTCCTACGAGCAGTACTTC.

This clonotype was observed a few times. The J gene is TRBJ2-1, the V gene TRBV6-2 or TRBV6-3; 12 bases fit TRBD2. Trimming cost V 8 bases and J 1 base; bases outside gene matches: 9. CDR3 length equals 17 residues. Germline-derived CDR1 and CDR2 are MNHEY and SVGEGT. The CDR3 DNA reads TGTGCCAGCCATGGGACTAGCGGGTTCCTTTCCTACAATGAGCAGTTCTTC. Translation: CASHGTSGFLSYNEQFF.

This clonotype was seen only a few times. The V and J genes are TRBV5-4 and TRBJ1-4, with TRBD1 matching over 7 bases. The V gene end was trimmed by 2 bases and the J gene end by 7 bases; junction bases not matched to a gene: 2. There are 13 residues in the CDR3. Germline V CDR1 and CDR2: SGHNT, YYREEE (reference sequence). In nucleotides, the CDR3 is TGTGCCAGCAGCTTAGGGACAGCTGAAAAACTGTTTTTT. It codes for CASSLGTAEKLFF.

This clonotype has at least ten counts. CDR3 protein: CASSFRHLYEQYF. The CDR3 DNA reads TGTGCCAGCAGTTTCCGACATCTCTACGAGCAGTACTTC. The rearrangement links TRBV28 to TRBJ2-7; no clear D gene. From germline, CDR1 is MDHEN and CDR2 SYDVKM. V was pared by 3 bases and J by 3 bases, with 9 bases between. The CDR3 totals 13 residues.

Many counts were recorded for this clonotype. CDR3 region: CASSFAGREYGREQYF. CDR3 nucleotide sequence: TGTGCCAGCAGTTTCGCCGGCAGGGAATATGGTCGCGAGCAGTACTTC. The chain carries TRBV28 and TRBJ2-7; D perhaps matches TRBD1 (5 bases). There are 16 residues in the CDR3. The germline V gene encodes CDR1 MDHEN and CDR2 SYDVKM. The germline V and J ends were trimmed by 3 bases and 6 bases, with 21 bases remaining between them.

This clonotype was recorded many times. V and J are TRBV12-3 or TRBV12-4 and TRBJ2-5, with D hard to call. The V end lost 4 bases, the J end lost 7 bases, and 13 bases lay between the germline ends. This CDR3 spans 13 amino acids. This CDR3 is CASSSDISGTQYF. The CDR3 DNA sequence: TGTGCCAGCAGTTCCGACATCTCAGGGACCCAGTACTTC.

This clonotype showed up many times. The gene calls are TRBV7-9 and TRBJ2-1; unclear D gene. Deletions cut 3 bases from V and 9 bases from J, with 9 bases between. Germline V gene data show CDR1 as SEHNR and CDR2 as FQNEAQ (reference sequence). The CDR3 covers 12 residues. The DNA for the CDR3 is TGTGCCAGCAGCTTGGACGGTACTGAGCAGTTCTTC. It codes for CASSLDGTEQFF.

This clonotype was seen a handful of times. The rearrangement links TRBV7-9 to TRBJ1-2; D is unclear. The V gene lost 1 base and the J gene lost 1 base, with 7 bases spanning the gap. CDR3 length: 14 residues. Germline CDR1 reads SEHNR; CDR2 reads FQNEAQ (reference sequence). DNA for the CDR3: TGTGCCAGCAGCTTAGTAACCGTTAACTATGGCTACACCTTC. The encoded protein is CASSLVTVNYGYTF.

This rearrangement joins TRBV4-3 to TRBJ2-7, with D possibly being TRBD2 (5 bases). The germline V gene encodes CDR1 LGHNA and CDR2 YSLEER. This CDR3 contains 15 residues. V lost 3 bases and J 5 bases, leaving 17 bases between the germline ends. As DNA, the CDR3 is TGCGCCAGCAGCCAGGAGGCGTTGGGGTTTCACGAGCAGTACTTC. Protein sequence: CASSQEALGFHEQYF.

This chain joins TRBV20-1 and TRBJ1-2; TRBD1 is a possible D gene (5 bases). Germline V lookup: CDR1 DFQATT, CDR2 SNEGSKA (reference sequence). V gave up 0 bases and J gave up 1 base, with 6 bases separating them. The CDR3 totals 13 residues. The DNA of the CDR3 is TGCAGTGCTAGAGACAGGGATAACTATGGCTACACCTTC. Its translation is CSARDRDNYGYTF.

Turning to this clonotype: Since a much larger clone is just one base distant, this may be a read error. The rearrangement joins TRBV6-1 to TRBJ1-1; D is uncertain. The V end lost 7 bases, the J end lost 1 base, and 10 bases lay between the germline ends. CDR1 and CDR2 from the germline V gene are MNHNS and SASEGT. The CDR3 spans 13 residues. CDR3 nucleotide sequence: TGTGCCAGCATAGAACACAAGAACACTGAAGCTTTCTTT. It codes for CASIEHKNTEAFF.

Ten or more counts support this clonotype. The V gene is TRBV11-2, the J gene TRBJ2-5, with D uncertain. V shed 6 bases and J shed 0 bases, with 11 bases lying between them. The germline CDR1 and CDR2 sequences are SGHAT and FQNNGV. The CDR3 has 14 residues. The CDR3: CASSRYTDQETQYF. In DNA form, the CDR3 reads TGTGCCAGCAGTCGTTACACGGACCAAGAGACCCAGTACTTC.

The V and J genes are TRBV7-9 and TRBJ2-3, with 9 nucleotides matching TRBD2. Germline V gives CDR1 SEHNR, CDR2 FQNEAQ (reference sequence). There are 16 residues in the CDR3. The junction had 7 bases not matched to a gene; V was cut back by 1 base and J by 5 bases. CDR3 loop: CASSLGVAGAQDTQYF. The CDR3 DNA sequence: TGTGCCAGCAGCTTAGGGGTAGCGGGGGCACAAGATACGCAGTATTTT.

This clonotype occurred a few times. The chain couples TRBV13 to TRBJ2-3, with unresolved D. CDR1 is PRHDT and CDR2 is FYEKMQ in the germline V gene (reference sequence). V was trimmed by 5 bases and J by 3 bases, leaving 18 bases between them. The CDR3 consists of 16 residues. CDR3 sequence: CASSHPDGVGTDTQYF. DNA of the CDR3: TGTGCCAGCAGCCACCCCGATGGGGTCGGGACAGATACGCAGTATTTT.

On this clonotype: This clone may be a read error of a much larger clone one base away. The chain combines TRBV12-3 or TRBV12-4 with TRBJ1-4; D may be TRBD1 (6 bases). The CDR3 is made up of 14 amino acids. Trimming took off 4 bases at V and 5 bases at J, with 11 bases between the two ends. The CDR3 DNA reads TGTGCCAGCAGTTGCAGGGACACAAATGAAAAACTGTTTTTT. This sequence encodes CASSCRDTNEKLFF.

This clonotype occurred once. The chain combines TRBV14 with TRBJ1-2; no firm D call. V was cut by 1 base and J by 8 bases, with 14 bases left in between. The germline gives CDR1 SGHDN, CDR2 FVKESK. This CDR3 contains 14 residues. This chain's CDR3 is CASSQVLGLGGYTF. Written as DNA, the CDR3 is TGTGCCAGCAGCCAAGTCCTCGGATTGGGGGGCTACACCTTC.

The table lists this clonotype with a few counts. J is TRBJ2-2 and V is TRBV7-9, with a possible D match to TRBD1 (6 bases). Germline V gene data show CDR1 as SEHNR and CDR2 as FQNEAQ (reference sequence). V lost 5 bases to trimming and J lost 1 base, with 11 bases between them. The CDR3 consists of 15 residues. The CDR3 nucleotides are TGTGCCAGCAGCGCGCAGGGACAGAACACCGGGGAGCTGTTTTTT. This codes for CASSAQGQNTGELFF.

The sample holds many counts of this clonotype. The rearrangement uses TRBV6-1 and TRBJ2-7, with 8 bases identical to TRBD1. The CDR3 length is 14 residues. Germline loops: CDR1 MNHNS, CDR2 SASEGT. V lost 5 bases to trimming and J lost 4 bases; unmatched junction nucleotides: 7. CDR3 bases: TGTGCCAGCAGTCACCGGGACAGGTGGTACGAGCAGTACTTC. Amino acids: CASSHRDRWYEQYF.

About this clonotype: A junction boundary mismatches the germline segment, possibly from a read error. The J gene is TRBJ2-1, the V gene TRBV11-2; 7 positions match TRBD2. CDR3 length: 17 amino acids. The V gene's germline CDR1 is SGHAT and CDR2 FQNNGV. CDR3 amino acids: CASSLVTSRRFYNDQCF. The CDR3, as DNA: TGTGCCAGCAGCTTAGTGACTAGCCGGAGGTTCTACAATGATCAGTGCTTC.

This chain joins TRBV29-1 and TRBJ2-2; TRBD1 agrees at 9 bases. CDR3 length equals 16 residues. J lost 1 base, V lost 5 bases, and 8 bases had no gene match. Germline assignment: CDR1 SQVTM and CDR2 ANQGSEA. The CDR3 protein is CSVSTPGQGNTGELFF. As DNA, the CDR3 is TGCAGCGTTTCCACTCCGGGACAGGGGAACACCGGGGAGCTGTTTTTT.

This clonotype was picked up one time. The chain joins TRBV19 to TRBJ2-1; D is perhaps TRBD2 (5 bases). V was pared by 4 bases and J by 0 bases, with 16 bases between. CDR3 size: 17 residues. Germline V gives CDR1 LNHDA, CDR2 SQIVND (reference sequence). The CDR3 DNA sequence: TGTGCCAGTAGTAGTGGGAGTAAGTCTGGCTCCTACAATGAGCAGTTCTTC. Protein sequence: CASSSGSKSGSYNEQFF.

This clonotype was observed at least ten times. This chain joins TRBV20-1 and TRBJ1-4; D ambiguous. The CDR3 consists of 12 residues. Trimming cost V 5 bases and J 8 bases, with 12 bases left between them. Germline V lookup: CDR1 DFQATT, CDR2 SNEGSKA (reference sequence). CDR3: CSAVGRMEKLFF. Written as DNA, the CDR3 is TGCAGTGCTGTCGGGCGCATGGAAAAACTGTTTTTT.

This clonotype was seen at least ten times. This chain connects TRBV7-9 to TRBJ2-5; D is unclear. The CDR3 covers 14 residues. V shed 5 bases and J shed 2 bases, with 12 bases lying between them. Germline CDR1 and CDR2: SEHNR and FQNEAQ (reference sequence). The DNA of the CDR3 is TGTGCCAGCAGCCTACACAGTGGGCAAGAGACCCAGTACTTC. Translating gives CASSLHSGQETQYF.

In this sample, this clonotype turned up many times. As DNA, the CDR3 is TGTGCCAGCACCGACCCCTGGACTAGCGGGAGAGGTCCCACCGGGGAGCTGTTTTTT. Its translation: CASTDPWTSGRGPTGELFF. The rearrangement joins TRBV6-2 or TRBV6-3 to TRBJ2-2, with TRBD2 identical over 13 bases. CDR1 and CDR2 (germline): MNHEY, SVGEGT. The CDR3 is 19 residues long. The V segment lost 7 bases and the J segment 4 bases; nucleotides outside the gene matches: 15.

This clonotype was recorded many times. This rearrangement joins TRBV2 to TRBJ1-4; TRBD1 matches at 7 bases. V trimming: 3 bases; J trimming: 8 bases; junction bases outside the gene matches: 9. The V gene's germline CDR1 is SNHLY and CDR2 FYNNEI. The CDR3 totals 15 residues. In DNA, the CDR3 is TGTGCCAGCAGTGATGGAAGACAGGGAACGGAAAAACTGTTTTTT. It yields the protein CASSDGRQGTEKLFF. The variable domain in full, with the rest retrieved from reference TRBV2 and TRBJ1-4, is EPEVTQTPSHQVTQMGQEVILRCVPISNHLYFYWYRQILGQKVEFLVSFYNNEISEKSEIFDDQFSVERPDGSNFTLKIRSTKLEDSAMYFCASSDGRQGTEKLFFGSGTQLSVL.

This chain connects TRBV2 to TRBJ1-5; possible D gene TRBD1, 6 bases. V was clipped by 6 bases and J by 6 bases, with 18 bases between them. This CDR3 has 15 amino acids. Germline values: CDR1 SNHLY, CDR2 FYNNEI. The CDR3 region has the DNA TGTGCCAGCAGGGATGAGGGGGGCGGGAGTCAGCCCCAGCATTTT. Its translation is CASRDEGGGSQPQHF.